Sequencing of this TCR beta chain was carried out in a study of T-cell reconstitution after alpha-beta-depleted transplantation in children. General study points: Several patients had high TCRbeta diversity at day 60; it came from surviving recipient T cells and thymic progenitors. A year post-transplant, T-cell counts and diversity derived mostly from newly produced T cells.

Unique molecular identifiers were used in preparing the TCRbeta library. From the PCR reads, TCRdb called clonotypes with MiXCR, one entry per CDR3 protein. The sample yields nearly 350,000 distinct CDR3 sequences, 15% to 20% seen once. Of note for this clonotype: The antigen is not known.

The trim removed 3 bases at V and 8 bases at J, leaving 5 bases unmatched. The length of the CDR3 is 13 residues. The germline V gene has CDR1 SGHTA and CDR2 FQGTGA. Here the sequenced sample was PBMCs, mostly from graft donor cells, taken 360 days after TCRalphabeta/CD19-depleted stem cell transplant. V usage is TRBV7-3 and J usage is TRBJ1-1, with 8 bases identical to TRBD1. This TCR came from a male patient between 2 and 10 years old who had a stem cell transplant for acute lymphoblastic leukemia, so the T cells may come from the graft donor. CDR3: CASSFNRQGEAFF. The CDR3 DNA sequence: TGTGCCAGCAGCTTTAACCGACAGGGGGAAGCTTTCTTT.